A single sample gave rise to the 27 T cell receptor beta chains below, sequenced in a study of yellow fever vaccine responses in identical twins. A single record per CDR3 protein comes from TCRdb applying MiXCR to the RT-PCR reads. The table has 30,000 to 40,000 distinct CDR3 sequences, approximately 54% seen once. The sequences come from T cells from blood (PBMCs), unsorted or a sorted subset (not recorded which), collected before or after yellow fever vaccination (not recorded which). These receptors were collected from a woman aged 18-29 years who received the yellow fever vaccine.

This chain links TRBV11-3 with TRBJ2-7; D gene ambiguous. The CDR3 has 12 amino acids. The germline CDR1 and CDR2 sequences are SGHNT and YENEEA. V dropped 2 bases and J dropped 5 bases, with 7 bases sitting between them. CDR3 coding DNA: TGTGCCAGCAGCTTACTGGGTGACGAGCAGTACTTC. It is translated as CASSLLGDEQYF.

The J gene is TRBJ2-2, the V gene TRBV11-1; TRBD1 or TRBD2 may be the D gene (6 bases each). V lost 2 bases and J 0 bases, leaving 10 bases between the germline ends. The germline gives CDR1 SGHAT, CDR2 FQDESV (reference sequence). This CDR3 has 16 amino acids. The CDR3 protein is CASSLRRGPNTGELFF. In DNA, the CDR3 is TGTGCCAGCAGCTTACGTCGGGGGCCGAACACCGGGGAGCTGTTTTTT.

This chain connects TRBV12-5 to TRBJ2-1; D not resolved. The CDR3 is made up of 12 amino acids. Trimming pared 6 bases from V and 8 bases from J, leaving 11 bases between. Germline CDR1 LGHNT, CDR2 FRNRAP. The CDR3 reads CASGAQGDEQFF. The DNA of the CDR3 is TGTGCTAGTGGGGCGCAAGGCGATGAGCAGTTCTTC.

This chain connects TRBV4-2 to TRBJ2-7, with D perhaps assigned TRBD1 or TRBD2 (7 bases each). The CDR3 sequence is 14 residues long. With 4 bases removed from V and 1 base from J, the gap between germline ends came to 11 bases. From germline, CDR1 is LGHNA and CDR2 YNFKEQ. The CDR3 DNA reads as TGTGCCAGCAGCCGACAGGGAGGGTCCTACGAGCAGTACTTC. Its protein is CASSRQGGSYEQYF.

The V and J genes are TRBV2 and TRBJ1-2; 8 bases fit TRBD1. This CDR3 spans 14 amino acids. Germline V gives CDR1 SNHLY, CDR2 FYNNEI. The V segment lost 5 bases and the J segment 5 bases; nucleotides outside the gene matches: 7. The CDR3 reads CASSIQGARYGYTF. CDR3 in DNA: TGTGCCAGCAGTATCCAGGGGGCGCGGTATGGCTACACCTTC.

This clonotype was observed a handful of times. The rearrangement joins TRBV15 to TRBJ1-2; TRBD1 aligns across 7 bases. CDR1 and CDR2 (germline): LNHNV, YYDKDF (reference sequence). CDR3 size: 14 residues. Losses at the gene ends were 5 bases for V and 6 bases for J; bases not matched to a gene: 9. The CDR3 protein is CATSPVWQGDGYTF. The CDR3 DNA sequence: TGTGCCACCAGCCCGGTGTGGCAGGGGGATGGCTACACCTTC. The full variable domain, completed using reference TRBV15 and TRBJ1-2, is DAMVIQNPRYQVTQFGKPVTLSCSQTLNHNVMYWYQQKSSQAPKLLFHYYDKDFNNEADTPDNFQSRRPNTSFCFLDIRSPGLGDTAMYLCATSPVWQGDGYTFGSGTRLTVV.

The chain has TRBV18 and TRBJ2-1; D may be TRBD2 (6 bases). Trimming removed 4 bases at V and 0 bases at J, with 13 bases between. This CDR3 is 16 amino acids long. Germline V gene data show CDR1 as KGHSH and CDR2 as LQKENI. In nucleotides, the CDR3 is TGTGCCAGCTCACTCCTAGCGATGAGCTCCTACAATGAGCAGTTCTTC. It translates to CASSLLAMSSYNEQFF.

V gene TRBV12-5 combines with J gene TRBJ1-1; maybe TRBD1 (6 bases). V lost 2 bases, J lost 1 base, and 17 bases lay in between. The length of the CDR3 is 17 residues. Germline lookup yields CDR1 LGHNT and CDR2 FRNRAP. The CDR3 DNA reads TGTGCTAGTGGTTTGCTCGAAACAGGGTGGGGGAACACTGAAGCTTTCTTT. Amino acid sequence: CASGLLETGWGNTEAFF.

This clonotype was observed once. The chain employs TRBV18 and TRBJ2-3, with D possibly TRBD1 on 5 matching bases. The V end lost 1 base, the J end lost 4 bases, and 12 bases lay between the germline ends. Germline values: CDR1 KGHSH, CDR2 LQKENI. CDR3 length: 15 residues. The CDR3 region is CASSPRRAEADTQYF. The CDR3 region has the DNA TGTGCCAGCTCACCACGCAGGGCTGAGGCAGATACGCAGTATTTT.

V usage is TRBV29-1 and J usage is TRBJ1-2, with D unclear. Trimming cost V 3 bases and J 8 bases, with 10 bases left between them. CDR3 length equals 11 residues. In germline, CDR1 is SQVTM, CDR2 ANQGSEA. The CDR3 DNA sequence: TGCAGCGTTGACGGAGTGGGGGGCTACACCTTC. It encodes CSVDGVGGYTF.

V is TRBV2 and J is TRBJ2-5; maybe TRBD2 (6 bases). The length of the CDR3 is 14 residues. CDR1 and CDR2 from the germline V gene are SNHLY and FYNNEI. Trimming removed 5 bases at V and 4 bases at J, with 14 bases between. CDR3 DNA: TGTGCCAGCAGTAGTGGAGGGAGTGGAGAGACCCAGTACTTC. This gives the protein CASSSGGSGETQYF.

This clonotype was detected only a few times. CDR3 loop: CASSAIQGSSSPLHF. CDR3 DNA: TGTGCCAGCAGTGCCATACAGGGGTCTAGTTCACCCCTCCACTTT. The V and J genes are TRBV6-4 and TRBJ1-6, with TRBD1 identical over 7 bases. Germline V gene lookup returns CDR1 MRHNA and CDR2 SNTAGT. V dropped 4 bases and J dropped 9; count of bases not matched to a gene: 9. The CDR3 is 15 amino acids.

The chain employs TRBV7-9 and TRBJ2-1; D not certain. The germline CDR1 and CDR2 sequences are SEHNR and FQNEAQ (reference sequence). V was clipped by 5 bases and J by 7 bases, with 12 bases between them. CDR3 length: 13 residues. The CDR3 DNA is TGTGCCAGCAGCCCGAGCGTTTGGAATGAGCAGTTCTTC. Translation gives CASSPSVWNEQFF. Full variable domain (outside the CDR3, taken from reference TRBV7-9 and TRBJ2-1): DTGVSQNPRHKITKRGQNVTFRCDPISEHNRLYWYRQTLGQGPEFLTYFQNEAQLEKSRLLSDRFSAERPKGSFSTLEIQRTEQGDSAMYLCASSPSVWNEQFFGPGTRLTVL.

CDR3 residues: CASSPPDGSQPQHF. Written as DNA, the CDR3 is TGTGCCAGCTCACCACCGGACGGTAGCCAGCCCCAGCATTTT. The chain joins TRBV18 to TRBJ1-5, with D uncertain. This CDR3 region has 14 residues. CDR1 and CDR2 (germline): KGHSH, LQKENI. V lost 0 bases, J lost 7 bases, and 10 bases lay in between.

The chain joins TRBV6-4 to TRBJ2-1, with 8 bases matching TRBD2. The CDR3 contains 15 residues. Germline trimming cut 2 bases from V and 4 bases from J; bases unmatched to any gene: 4. Germline CDR1 MRHNA, CDR2 SNTAGT. The CDR3 spells CASSDGAGEYNEQFF. The DNA for the CDR3 is TGTGCCAGCAGTGACGGAGCGGGGGAGTACAATGAGCAGTTCTTC.

The rearrangement uses TRBV6-1 and TRBJ1-1; a possible D gene is TRBD1 (6 bases). V shed 5 bases and J shed 11 bases, with 18 bases lying between them. Germline CDR1 MNHNS, CDR2 SASEGT. This CDR3 has 13 residues. The CDR3 nucleotides read TGTGCCAGCAGTCTTCATCAGGGGAGATCTGCTTTCTTT. Its translation is CASSLHQGRSAFF.

CDR3 nucleotides: TGTGCCAGCAGCCCAGCGTTTAATTCACCCCTCCACTTT. Amino acids: CASSPAFNSPLHF. The gene calls are TRBV14 and TRBJ1-6, with unresolved D. Trimming removed 4 bases from V and 6 bases from J, with 7 bases in between. This CDR3 is built from 13 residues. CDR1 is SGHDN, CDR2 FVKESK, per germline.

The chain is built from TRBV20-1 and TRBJ2-5; TRBD2 matches at 8 bases. The length of the CDR3 is 14 residues. The ends lost 0 bases at V and 6 bases at J; junction bases unmatched: 6. Germline V gene lookup returns CDR1 DFQATT and CDR2 SNEGSKA (reference sequence). DNA of the CDR3: TGCAGTGCTAGAGACCCTAGCGGGTCCAAGACCCAGTACTTC. Translated, it gives CSARDPSGSKTQYF.

This rearrangement joins TRBV13 to TRBJ2-1; 7 bases are shared with TRBD1. The CDR3 has 14 residues. CDR1 and CDR2 (germline): PRHDT, FYEKMQ (reference sequence). Losses at the gene ends were 8 bases for V and 2 bases for J; bases not matched to a gene: 6. CDR3 sequence: CASLDRAAYNEQFF. CDR3 nucleotides: TGTGCCAGCCTTGACAGGGCCGCCTACAATGAGCAGTTCTTC.

A few counts support this clonotype. The chain links TRBV18 to TRBJ2-7; unclear D gene. Trimming removed 3 bases from V and 3 bases from J, with 9 bases in between. This CDR3 has 13 amino acids. Germline V lookup: CDR1 KGHSH, CDR2 LQKENI. CDR3 DNA sequence: TGTGCCAGCTCACCTGCCCCCGACTACGAGCAGTACGTC. The encoded protein is CASSPAPDYEQYV.

The genes are TRBV20-1 and TRBJ2-1, with 10 bases aligning to TRBD2. Germline V gene lookup returns CDR1 DFQATT and CDR2 SNEGSKA (reference sequence). This CDR3 contains 15 residues. Losses at the gene ends were 3 bases for V and 4 bases for J; bases not matched to a gene: 6. The CDR3 protein is CSARSSGRDYNEQFF. The CDR3 DNA reads as TGCAGTGCTAGGTCTAGCGGGAGAGATTACAATGAGCAGTTCTTC.

The chain employs TRBV4-2 and TRBJ2-5, with 9 positions matching TRBD2. V lost 0 bases, J lost 5 bases, and 7 bases stayed unmatched. Looked up from germline, CDR1 is LGHNA and CDR2 is YNFKEQ. The CDR3 has 16 residues. The CDR3 coding sequence is TGTGCCAGCAGCCAAGACGGGGCGGGGGGGCTGGAGACCCAGTACTTC. Protein: CASSQDGAGGLETQYF.

This clonotype was recorded a few times. The chain combines TRBV10-3 with TRBJ1-1; perhaps TRBD1 as D (6 bases). Germline-derived CDR1 and CDR2 are ENHRY and SYGVKD. V lost 3 bases and J lost 4, with 9 bases in between. This CDR3 contains 13 residues. CDR3 bases: TGTGCCATCAGTGAACAGGGTGGCACTGAAGCTTTCTTT. It specifies CAISEQGGTEAFF.

The chain has TRBV4-2 and TRBJ2-7; 8 nucleotides agree with TRBD2. The CDR3 covers 15 residues. J lost 1 base, V lost 1 base, and 3 bases had no gene match. Germline V lookup: CDR1 LGHNA, CDR2 YNFKEQ. For the CDR3, the DNA is TGTGCCAGCAGCCAAGGACTAGCGATTTCCTACGAGCAGTACTTC. Translation: CASSQGLAISYEQYF.

This clonotype was found a few times. The chain couples TRBV7-9 to TRBJ2-5; no reliable D call. V lost 5 bases and J 1 base, leaving 2 bases between the germline ends. The CDR3 consists of 11 residues. The germline gives CDR1 SEHNR, CDR2 FQNEAQ (reference sequence). CDR3 amino acids: CASSVQETQYF. The DNA of the CDR3 is TGTGCCAGCAGCGTCCAAGAGACCCAGTACTTC.

The chain employs TRBV10-3 and TRBJ1-5; D unclear. Deletions cut 0 bases from V and 4 bases from J, with 7 bases between. Per germline, CDR1 ENHRY and CDR2 SYGVKD. There are 14 residues in the CDR3. Here the CDR3 DNA reads TGTGCCATCAGTGAGTCGGCACAAAATCAGCCCCAGCATTTT. Translating it yields CAISESAQNQPQHF.

V is TRBV7-3 and J is TRBJ2-1; 10 bases line up with TRBD2. This CDR3 has 17 residues. The V and J ends lost 5 bases and 8 bases, in that order; junction bases with no gene match: 15. Germline CDR1 and CDR2: SGHTA and FQGTGA. The CDR3 region is CASSKLAGLAAFYEQFF. DNA of the CDR3: TGTGCCAGCAGCAAACTGGCCGGACTAGCGGCTTTCTATGAGCAGTTCTTC.